By sample share, the clone carrying this T cell receptor (beta chain) is medium-sized. Its antigen is still unknown. The data belong to a study of metastatic and nonmetastatic thyroid tumors. Points from the study as a whole: Malignant thyroid tumors reportedly had TCR beta diversity that was significantly higher than in benign nodules, in blood and tumor.

All patients were treatment-naive before thyroid surgery. Original handling: Across clinicopathological groups, CDR3 differences served as the basis for building a distant-metastasis classifier for papillary thyroid cancer. TCRdb re-clonotyped the PCR reads through MiXCR. The V and J calls and clone size come from TCRdb's table, not from the authors' own analysis. The table has about 20,000 clones, approximately 29% seen once. CDR1 is MNHEY and CDR2 is SMNVEV in the germline V gene (reference sequence). The CDR3 extends over 15 amino acids. The V gene lost 8 bases and the J gene lost 6 bases, with 23 bases spanning the gap.

The receptor was isolated from a female donor with papillary thyroid cancer or a benign thyroid nodule (not recorded which). Some clones in this sample may be carry-over from other donors' samples. The chain employs TRBV27 and TRBJ2-7; D assignment may be TRBD1 or TRBD2 (5 bases each). Specimen: blood. The DNA of the CDR3 is TGTGCCAGCGGCTCCCTCGGGGCTCCGCTTCCCGAGCAGTACTTC. Translating it yields CASGSLGAPLPEQYF.